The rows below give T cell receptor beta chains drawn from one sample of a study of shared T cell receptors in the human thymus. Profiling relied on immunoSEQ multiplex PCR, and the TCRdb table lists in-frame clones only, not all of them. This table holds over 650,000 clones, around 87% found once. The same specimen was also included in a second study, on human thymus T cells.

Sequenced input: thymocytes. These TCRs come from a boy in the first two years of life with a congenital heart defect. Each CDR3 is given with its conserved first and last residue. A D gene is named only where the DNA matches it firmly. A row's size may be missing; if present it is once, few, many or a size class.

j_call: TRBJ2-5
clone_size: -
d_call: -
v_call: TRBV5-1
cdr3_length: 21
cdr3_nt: TGCGCCAGCAGCTTGGGGCCCCGTGACACCGATCGGGCTAGCCTAGGAGAGACCCAGTACTTC
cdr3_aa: CASSLGPRDTDRASLGETQYF

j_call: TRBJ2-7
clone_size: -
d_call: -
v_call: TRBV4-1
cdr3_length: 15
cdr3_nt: TGCGCCAGCAGCCAAGGGAAGTCACCTAGCTACGAGCAGTACTTC
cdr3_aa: CASSQGKSPSYEQYF

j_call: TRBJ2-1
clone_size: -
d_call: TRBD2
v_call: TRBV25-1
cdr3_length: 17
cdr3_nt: TGTGCCAGCAGTGAAGGGAGTAGACTAGCGGGAATCGATGAGCAGTTCTTC
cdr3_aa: CASSEGSRLAGIDEQFF

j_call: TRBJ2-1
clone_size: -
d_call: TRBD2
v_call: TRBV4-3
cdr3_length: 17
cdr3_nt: TGCGCCAGCAGCCCACTACCGGACCGGGGGGGCTACAATGAGCAGTTCTTC
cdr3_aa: CASSPLPDRGGYNEQFF

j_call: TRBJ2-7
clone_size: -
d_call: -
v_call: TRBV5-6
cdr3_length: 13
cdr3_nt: TGTGCCAGCAGTTACAGATCCCCCTACGAGCAGTACTTC
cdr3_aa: CASSYRSPYEQYF

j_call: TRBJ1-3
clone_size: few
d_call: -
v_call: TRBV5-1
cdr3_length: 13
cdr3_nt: TGCGCCAGCAGCCTGTCCTCTGGAAACACCATATATTTT
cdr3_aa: CASSLSSGNTIYF

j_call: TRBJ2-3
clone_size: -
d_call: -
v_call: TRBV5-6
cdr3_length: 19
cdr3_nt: TGTGCCAGCAGCTTACGGCCCAAAGAGGACACTCCTAGCACAGATACGCAGTATTTT
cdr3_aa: CASSLRPKEDTPSTDTQYF

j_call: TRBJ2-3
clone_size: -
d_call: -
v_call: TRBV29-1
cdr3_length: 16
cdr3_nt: TGCAGCGTCAGCGGTTCCCACCCAGTCGGCACAGATACGCAGTATTTT
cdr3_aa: CSVSGSHPVGTDTQYF

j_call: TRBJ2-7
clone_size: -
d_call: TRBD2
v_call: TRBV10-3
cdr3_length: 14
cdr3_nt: TGTGCCACCGCCGGGGGGAGTAAGGCCTACGAGCAGTACTTC
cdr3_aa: CATAGGSKAYEQYF

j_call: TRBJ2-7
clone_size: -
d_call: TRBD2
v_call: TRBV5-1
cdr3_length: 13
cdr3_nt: TGCGCCAGCATGGGCGGGGGTTCCTACGAGCAGTACTTC
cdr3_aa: CASMGGGSYEQYF

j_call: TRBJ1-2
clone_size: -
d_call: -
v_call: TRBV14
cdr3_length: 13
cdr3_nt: TGTGCCAGCAGTCCGAGAGGGGGCTATGGCTACACCTTC
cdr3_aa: CASSPRGGYGYTF

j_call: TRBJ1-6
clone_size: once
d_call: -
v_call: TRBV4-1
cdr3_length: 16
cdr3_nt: TGCGCCAGCAGCCAAGTGATAACAGGGTATAATTCCCCCCTCCACTTT
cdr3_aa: CASSQVITGYNSPLHF

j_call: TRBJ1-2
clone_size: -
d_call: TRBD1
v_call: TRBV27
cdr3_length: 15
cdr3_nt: TGTGCCAGCAGTTTAAGCGACAGGGAAGGCTATGGCTACACCTTC
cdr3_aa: CASSLSDREGYGYTF

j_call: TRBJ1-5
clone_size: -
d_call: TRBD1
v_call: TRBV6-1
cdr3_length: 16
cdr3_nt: TGTGCCAGCAGTGACCCCGACAGGGGACTGAATCAGCCCCAGCATTTT
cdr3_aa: CASSDPDRGLNQPQHF

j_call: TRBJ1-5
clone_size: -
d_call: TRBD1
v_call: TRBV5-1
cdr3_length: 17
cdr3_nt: TGCGCCAGCAGCTTGGGACAGGGTTTTAATCGCAATCAGCCCCAGCATTTT
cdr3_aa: CASSLGQGFNRNQPQHF

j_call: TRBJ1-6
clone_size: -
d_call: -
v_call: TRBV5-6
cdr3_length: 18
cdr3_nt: TGTGCCAGCAGCTCTAGCCCGGGACTGAGCTCCTATAATTCACCCCTCCACTTT
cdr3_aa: CASSSSPGLSSYNSPLHF

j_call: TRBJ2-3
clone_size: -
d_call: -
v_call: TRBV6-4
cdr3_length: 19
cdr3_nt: TGTGCCAGCAGTCTCCCCGACAGGGTTGGAGGGGCTAGCACAGATACGCAGTATTTT
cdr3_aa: CASSLPDRVGGASTDTQYF

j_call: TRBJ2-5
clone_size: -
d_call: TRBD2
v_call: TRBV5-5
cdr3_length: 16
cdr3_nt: TGTGCCAGCAGCTTGGGACTAGCGGGAGGGTTAGAGACCCAGTACTTC
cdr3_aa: CASSLGLAGGLETQYF

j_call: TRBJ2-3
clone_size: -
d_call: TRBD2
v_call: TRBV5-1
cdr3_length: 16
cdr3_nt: TGCGCCAGCAGCTGGAGTAGCGGGATCTCTGAAGATACGCAGTATTTT
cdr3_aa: CASSWSSGISEDTQYF

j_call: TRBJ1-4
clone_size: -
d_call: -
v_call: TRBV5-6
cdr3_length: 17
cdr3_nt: TGTGCCAGCAGCTTGGGCAGGTGGAGGGCTACTTCTGAAAAACTGTTTTTT
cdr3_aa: CASSLGRWRATSEKLFF

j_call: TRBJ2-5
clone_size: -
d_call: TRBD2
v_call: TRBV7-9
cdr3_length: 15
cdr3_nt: TGTGCCAGCAGCTTACTAGCGGGAGGGCAAGAGACCCAGTACTTC
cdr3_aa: CASSLLAGGQETQYF

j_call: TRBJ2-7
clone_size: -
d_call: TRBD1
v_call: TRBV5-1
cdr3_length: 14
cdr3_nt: TGCGCCAGCAGCTGCGACAGGGGAGCCTACGAGCAGTACTTC
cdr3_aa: CASSCDRGAYEQYF

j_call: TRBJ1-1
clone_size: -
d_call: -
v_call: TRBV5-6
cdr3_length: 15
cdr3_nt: TGTGCCAGCAGCCCCAGGGGAATGTGGGTCACTGAAGCTTTCTTT
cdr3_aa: CASSPRGMWVTEAFF

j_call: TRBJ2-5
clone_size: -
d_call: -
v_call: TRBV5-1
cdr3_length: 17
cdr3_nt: TGCGCCAGCAGCTTGTGTGGGGGGCGGGAGCCTATTGAGACCCAGTACTTC
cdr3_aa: CASSLCGGREPIETQYF

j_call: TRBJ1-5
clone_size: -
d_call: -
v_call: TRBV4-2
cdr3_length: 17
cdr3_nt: TGTGCCAGCAGCCAAGGATGGGCAGGGAGGGGCAATCAGCCCCAGCATTTT
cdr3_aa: CASSQGWAGRGNQPQHF